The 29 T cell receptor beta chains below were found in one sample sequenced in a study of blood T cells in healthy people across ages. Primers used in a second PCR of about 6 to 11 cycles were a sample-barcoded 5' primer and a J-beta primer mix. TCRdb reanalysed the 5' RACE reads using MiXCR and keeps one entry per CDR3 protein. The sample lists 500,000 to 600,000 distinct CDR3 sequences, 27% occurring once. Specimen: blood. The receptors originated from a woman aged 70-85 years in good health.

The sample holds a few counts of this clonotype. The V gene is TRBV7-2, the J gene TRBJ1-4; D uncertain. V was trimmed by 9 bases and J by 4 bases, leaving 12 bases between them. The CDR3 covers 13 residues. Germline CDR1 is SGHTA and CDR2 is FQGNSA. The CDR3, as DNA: TGTGCCAGTCATCGTTCCTATAATGAAAAACTGTTTTTT. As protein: CASHRSYNEKLFF. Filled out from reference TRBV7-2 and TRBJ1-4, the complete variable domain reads GAGVSQSPSNKVTEKGKDVELRCDPISGHTALYWYRQSLGQGLEFLIYFQGNSAPDKSGLPSDRFSAERTGGSVSTLTIQRTQQEDSAVYLCASHRSYNEKLFFGSGTQLSVL.

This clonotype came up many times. The CDR3 loop reads CASSQDWRVGEQYF. In nucleotides, the CDR3 is TGCGCCAGCAGCCAAGATTGGCGGGTTGGCGAGCAGTACTTC. The V gene is TRBV4-3, the J gene TRBJ2-7; D possibly corresponds to TRBD2 (5 bases). The length of the CDR3 is 14 residues. Germline assignment: CDR1 LGHNA and CDR2 YSLEER. Trimming removed 0 bases at V and 6 bases at J, with 12 bases between.

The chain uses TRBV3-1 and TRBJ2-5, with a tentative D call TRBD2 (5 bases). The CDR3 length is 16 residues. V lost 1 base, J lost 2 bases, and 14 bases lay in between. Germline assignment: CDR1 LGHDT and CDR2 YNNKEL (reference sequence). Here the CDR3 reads CASSQGVVGVQETQYF. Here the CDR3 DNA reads TGTGCCAGCAGCCAAGGAGTGGTCGGGGTTCAAGAGACCCAGTACTTC.

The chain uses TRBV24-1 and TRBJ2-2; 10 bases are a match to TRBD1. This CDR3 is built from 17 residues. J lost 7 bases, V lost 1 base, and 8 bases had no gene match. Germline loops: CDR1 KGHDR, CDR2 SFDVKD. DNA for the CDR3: TGTGCCACCAGTGATTTCTCTACGACAGGGGGCTTCGGGGAGCTGTTTTTT. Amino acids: CATSDFSTTGGFGELFF.

The CDR3 nucleotides are TGTGCCAGCAGCGTAGTGTCAGGGACCCGCTACACCTTC. Translation gives CASSVVSGTRYTF. V usage is TRBV9 and J usage is TRBJ1-2; TRBD1 is a possible D gene (5 bases). In germline, CDR1 is SGDLS, CDR2 YYNGEE. The CDR3 runs 13 residues. Trimming took 0 bases from V and 9 from J, leaving 12 bases between them.

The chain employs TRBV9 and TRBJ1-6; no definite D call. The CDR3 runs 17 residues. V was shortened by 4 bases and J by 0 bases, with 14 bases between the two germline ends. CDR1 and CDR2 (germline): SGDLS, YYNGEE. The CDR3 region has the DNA TGTGCCAGCAGCATCAAGAGCGGTTTCTCCTATAATTCACCCCTCCACTTT. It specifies CASSIKSGFSYNSPLHF.

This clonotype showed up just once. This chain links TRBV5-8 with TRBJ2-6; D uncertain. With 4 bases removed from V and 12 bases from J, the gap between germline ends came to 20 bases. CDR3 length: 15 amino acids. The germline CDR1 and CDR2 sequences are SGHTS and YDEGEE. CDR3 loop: CASSAGVERRPVLTF. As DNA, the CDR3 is TGTGCCAGCAGCGCCGGAGTGGAAAGGCGCCCCGTCCTGACTTTC.

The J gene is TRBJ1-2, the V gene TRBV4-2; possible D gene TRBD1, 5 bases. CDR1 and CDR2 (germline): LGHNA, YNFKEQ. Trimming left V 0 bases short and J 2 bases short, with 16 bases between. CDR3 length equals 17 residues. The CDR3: CASSQDARRWGNYGYTF. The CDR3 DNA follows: TGTGCCAGCAGCCAAGATGCTAGGAGGTGGGGGAACTATGGCTACACCTTC.

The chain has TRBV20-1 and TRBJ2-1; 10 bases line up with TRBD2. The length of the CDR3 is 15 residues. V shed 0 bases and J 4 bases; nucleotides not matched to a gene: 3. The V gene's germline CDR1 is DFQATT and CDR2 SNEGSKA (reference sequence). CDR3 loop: CSARERTSGYNEQFF. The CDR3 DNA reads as TGCAGTGCTAGAGAAAGGACTAGCGGTTACAATGAGCAGTTCTTC.

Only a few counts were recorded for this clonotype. CDR3 coding DNA: TGTGCCAGCAGCGTAACGCATACGACCGACTATGGCTACACCTTC. It specifies CASSVTHTTDYGYTF. This rearrangement joins TRBV9 to TRBJ1-2, with D unclear. V lost 1 base, J lost 3 bases, and 13 bases lay in between. CDR3 length: 15 residues. Per the germline V gene, CDR1 is SGDLS and CDR2 is YYNGEE.

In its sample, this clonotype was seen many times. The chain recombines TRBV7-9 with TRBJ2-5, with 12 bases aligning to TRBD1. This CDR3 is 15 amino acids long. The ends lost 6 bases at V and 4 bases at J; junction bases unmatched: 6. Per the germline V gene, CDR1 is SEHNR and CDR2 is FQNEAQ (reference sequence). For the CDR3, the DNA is TGTGCCAGCAGTTCCGGGACAGGGGGCCTAGAGACCCAGTACTTC. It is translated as CASSSGTGGLETQYF.

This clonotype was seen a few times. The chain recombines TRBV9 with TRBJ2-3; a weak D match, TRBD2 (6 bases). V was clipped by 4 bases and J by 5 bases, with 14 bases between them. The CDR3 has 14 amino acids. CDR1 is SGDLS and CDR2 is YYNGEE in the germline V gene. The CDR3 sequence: CASSTGTFEDTQYF. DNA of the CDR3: TGTGCCAGCAGCACCGGGACTTTTGAAGATACGCAGTATTTT.

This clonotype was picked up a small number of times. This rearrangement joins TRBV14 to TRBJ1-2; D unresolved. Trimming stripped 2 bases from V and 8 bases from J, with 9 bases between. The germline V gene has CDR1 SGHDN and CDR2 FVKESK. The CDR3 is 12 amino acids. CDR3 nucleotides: TGTGCCAGCAGCCAAAATCTTGGAGGCTACACCTTC. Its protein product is CASSQNLGGYTF.

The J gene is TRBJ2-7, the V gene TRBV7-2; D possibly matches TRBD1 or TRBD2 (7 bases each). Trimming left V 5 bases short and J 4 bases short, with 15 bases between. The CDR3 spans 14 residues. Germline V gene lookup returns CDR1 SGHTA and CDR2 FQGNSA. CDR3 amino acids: CASSPGGEMYEQYF. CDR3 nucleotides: TGTGCCAGCAGCCCAGGGGGGGAGATGTACGAGCAGTACTTC.

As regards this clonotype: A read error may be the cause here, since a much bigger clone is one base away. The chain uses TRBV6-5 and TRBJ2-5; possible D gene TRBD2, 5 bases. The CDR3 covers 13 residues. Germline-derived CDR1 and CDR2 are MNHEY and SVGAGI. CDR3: CASRVGHYNERFF. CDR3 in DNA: TGTGCCAGCAGGGTGGGCCACTACAATGAGCGGTTCTTC.

The CDR3 reads CASSLPGPSNQPQHF. CDR3 nucleotide sequence: TGTGCCAGCAGCCTACCGGGCCCTAGCAATCAGCCCCAGCATTTT. The rearrangement links TRBV7-8 to TRBJ1-5; D remains unclear. Germline loops: CDR1 SGHVS, CDR2 FQNEAQ. The CDR3 sequence is 15 residues long. V lost 5 bases and J 0 bases, leaving 11 bases between the germline ends. Drawing the rest from reference TRBV7-8 and TRBJ1-5, the complete variable domain is GAGVSQSPRYKVAKRGQDVALRCDPISGHVSLFWYQQALGQGPEFLTYFQNEAQLDKSGLPSDRFFAERPEGSVSTLKIQRTQQEDSAVYLCASSLPGPSNQPQHFGDGTRLSIL.

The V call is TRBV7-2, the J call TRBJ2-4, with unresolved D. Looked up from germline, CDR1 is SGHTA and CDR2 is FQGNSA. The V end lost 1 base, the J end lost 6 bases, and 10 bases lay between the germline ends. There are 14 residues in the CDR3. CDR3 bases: TGTACCAGCAGCTTAGGTTTAGAAGTAAACATTCAGTACTTC. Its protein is CTSSLGLEVNIQYF. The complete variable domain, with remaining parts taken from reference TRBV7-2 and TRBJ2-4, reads GAGVSQSPSNKVTEKGKDVELRCDPISGHTALYWYRQSLGQGLEFLIYFQGNSAPDKSGLPSDRFSAERTGGSVSTLTIQRTQQEDSAVYLCTSSLGLEVNIQYFGAGTRLSVL.

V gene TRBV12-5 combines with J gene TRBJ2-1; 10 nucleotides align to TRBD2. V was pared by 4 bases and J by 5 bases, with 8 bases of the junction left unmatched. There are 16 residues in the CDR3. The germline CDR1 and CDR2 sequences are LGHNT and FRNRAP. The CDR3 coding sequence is TGTGCTAGTGGTTCGGATAGCGGGGGGTTCAACAATGAGCAGTTCTTC. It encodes CASGSDSGGFNNEQFF.

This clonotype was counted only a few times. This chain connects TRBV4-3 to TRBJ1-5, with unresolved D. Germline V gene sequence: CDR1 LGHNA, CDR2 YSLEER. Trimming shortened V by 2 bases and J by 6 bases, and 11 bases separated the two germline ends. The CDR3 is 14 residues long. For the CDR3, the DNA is TGCGCCAGCAGCCAATCTTGGCAGATTCAGCCCCAGCATTTT. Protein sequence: CASSQSWQIQPQHF.

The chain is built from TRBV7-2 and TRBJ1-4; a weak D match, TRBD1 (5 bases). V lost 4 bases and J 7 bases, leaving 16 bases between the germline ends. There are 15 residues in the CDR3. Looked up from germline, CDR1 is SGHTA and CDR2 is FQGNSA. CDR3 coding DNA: TGTGCCAGCAGCTATAGCGGGACTACGGCTGAAAAACTGTTTTTT. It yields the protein CASSYSGTTAEKLFF.

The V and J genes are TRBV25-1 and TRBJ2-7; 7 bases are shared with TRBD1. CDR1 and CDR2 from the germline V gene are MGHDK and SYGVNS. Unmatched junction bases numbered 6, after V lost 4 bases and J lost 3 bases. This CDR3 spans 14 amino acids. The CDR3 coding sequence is TGTGCCAGCAGTGGGACAGGAGGAGGCTACGAGCAGTACTTC. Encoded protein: CASSGTGGGYEQYF.

CDR3 protein: CASTTGTAQETQYF. CDR3 DNA: TGTGCCAGCACCACAGGGACAGCCCAAGAGACCCAGTACTTC. The V and J genes are TRBV4-2 and TRBJ2-5; 7 bases match TRBD1. Germline lookup yields CDR1 LGHNA and CDR2 YNFKEQ. The CDR3 has 14 residues. Trimming at V came to 7 bases and at J to 1 base, leaving 6 bases not matched to a gene.

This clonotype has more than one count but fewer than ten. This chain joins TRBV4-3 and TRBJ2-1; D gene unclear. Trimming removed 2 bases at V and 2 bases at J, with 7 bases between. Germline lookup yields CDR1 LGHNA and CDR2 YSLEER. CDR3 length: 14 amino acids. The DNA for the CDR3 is TGCGCCAGCAGCCAACTTATGGCCTACAATGAGCAGTTCTTC. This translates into CASSQLMAYNEQFF.

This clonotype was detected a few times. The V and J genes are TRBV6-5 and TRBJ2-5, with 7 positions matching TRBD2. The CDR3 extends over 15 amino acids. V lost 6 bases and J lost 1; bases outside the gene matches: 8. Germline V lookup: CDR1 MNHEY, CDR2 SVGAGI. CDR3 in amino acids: CASRGMSSGQETQYF. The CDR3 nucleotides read TGTGCCAGCAGAGGAATGTCTAGCGGCCAAGAGACCCAGTACTTC.

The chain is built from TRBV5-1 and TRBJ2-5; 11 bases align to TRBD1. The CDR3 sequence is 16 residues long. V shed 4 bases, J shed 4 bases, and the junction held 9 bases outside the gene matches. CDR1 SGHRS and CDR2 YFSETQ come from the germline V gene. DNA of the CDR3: TGCGCCAGCAGCCTCCAGGGACAGGGGGAGGGAGAGACCCAGTACTTC. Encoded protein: CASSLQGQGEGETQYF.

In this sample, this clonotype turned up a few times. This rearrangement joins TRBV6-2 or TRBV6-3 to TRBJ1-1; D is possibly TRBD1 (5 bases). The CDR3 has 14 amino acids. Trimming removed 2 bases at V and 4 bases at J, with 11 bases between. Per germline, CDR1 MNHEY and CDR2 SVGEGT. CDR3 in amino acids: CASSYLRGGTEAFF. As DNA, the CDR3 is TGTGCCAGCAGTTACCTCCGGGGGGGCACTGAAGCTTTCTTT.

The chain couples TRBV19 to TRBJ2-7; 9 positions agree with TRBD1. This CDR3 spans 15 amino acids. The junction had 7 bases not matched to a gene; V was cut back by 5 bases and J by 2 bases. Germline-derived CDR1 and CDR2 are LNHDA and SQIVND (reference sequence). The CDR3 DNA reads TGTGCCAGTAGTGCGGCCGGGACAGGGCCCTACGAGCAGTACTTC. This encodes CASSAAGTGPYEQYF.

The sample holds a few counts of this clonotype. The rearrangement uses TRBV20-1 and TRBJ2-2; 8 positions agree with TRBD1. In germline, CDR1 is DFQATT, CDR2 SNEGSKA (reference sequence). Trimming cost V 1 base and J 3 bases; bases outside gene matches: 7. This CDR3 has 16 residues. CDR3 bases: TGCAGTGCTAGAGCCCCGGACAGGGCAGACACCGGGGAGCTGTTTTTT. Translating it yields CSARAPDRADTGELFF.

The CDR3: CASSQDNGGAYEQYV. The DNA for the CDR3 is TGCGCCAGCAGCCAAGATAATGGTGGAGCCTACGAGCAGTACGTC. The chain has TRBV4-1 and TRBJ2-7, with unresolved D. The CDR3 is made up of 15 amino acids. Trimming pared 0 bases from V and 2 bases from J, leaving 11 bases between. Germline V lookup: CDR1 MGHRA, CDR2 YSYEKL.